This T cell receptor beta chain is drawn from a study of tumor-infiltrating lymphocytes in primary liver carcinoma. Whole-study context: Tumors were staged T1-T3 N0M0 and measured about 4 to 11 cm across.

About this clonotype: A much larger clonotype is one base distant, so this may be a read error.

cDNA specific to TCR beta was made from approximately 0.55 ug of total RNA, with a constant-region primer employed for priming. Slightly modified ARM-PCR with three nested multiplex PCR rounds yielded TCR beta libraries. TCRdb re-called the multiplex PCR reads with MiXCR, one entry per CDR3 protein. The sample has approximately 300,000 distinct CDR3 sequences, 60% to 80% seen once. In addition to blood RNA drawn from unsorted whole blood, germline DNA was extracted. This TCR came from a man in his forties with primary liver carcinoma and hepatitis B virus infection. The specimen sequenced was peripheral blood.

The CDR3 loop reads CASSLDPPSPEQYV. DNA of the CDR3: TGTGCCAGCAGCCTGGACCCCCCTTCTCCCGAGCAGTACGTC. The chain has TRBV4-2 and TRBJ2-7; D is undetermined. Germline CDR1 LGHNA, CDR2 YNFKEQ. The CDR3 sequence is 14 residues long. V lost 4 bases and J lost 6, with 16 bases in between.